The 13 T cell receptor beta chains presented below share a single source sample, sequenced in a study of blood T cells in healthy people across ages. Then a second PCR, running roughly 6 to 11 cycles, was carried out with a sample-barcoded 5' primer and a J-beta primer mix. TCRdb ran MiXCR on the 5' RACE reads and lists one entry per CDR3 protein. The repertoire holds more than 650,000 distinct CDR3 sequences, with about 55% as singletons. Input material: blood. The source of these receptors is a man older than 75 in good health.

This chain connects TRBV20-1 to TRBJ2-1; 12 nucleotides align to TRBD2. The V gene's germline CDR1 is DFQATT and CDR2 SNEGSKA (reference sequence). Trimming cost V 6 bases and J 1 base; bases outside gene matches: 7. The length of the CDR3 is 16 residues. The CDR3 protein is CSAPRTSGTSYNEQFF. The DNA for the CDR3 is TGCAGTGCCCCCCGGACTAGCGGGACTTCCTACAATGAGCAGTTCTTC.

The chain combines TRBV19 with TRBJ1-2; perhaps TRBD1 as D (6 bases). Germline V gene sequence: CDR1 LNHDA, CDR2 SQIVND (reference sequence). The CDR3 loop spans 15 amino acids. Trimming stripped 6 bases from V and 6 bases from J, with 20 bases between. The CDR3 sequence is CASSQIIWDTDGYTF. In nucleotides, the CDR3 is TGTGCCAGTAGCCAAATAATTTGGGACACCGATGGCTACACCTTC.

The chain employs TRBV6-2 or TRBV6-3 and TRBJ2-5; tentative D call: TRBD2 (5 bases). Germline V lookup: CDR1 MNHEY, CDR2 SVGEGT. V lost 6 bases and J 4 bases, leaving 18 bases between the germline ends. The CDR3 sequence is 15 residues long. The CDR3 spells CASSQRRRRGETQYF. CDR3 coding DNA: TGTGCCAGCAGCCAACGAAGGAGACGGGGAGAGACCCAGTACTTC.

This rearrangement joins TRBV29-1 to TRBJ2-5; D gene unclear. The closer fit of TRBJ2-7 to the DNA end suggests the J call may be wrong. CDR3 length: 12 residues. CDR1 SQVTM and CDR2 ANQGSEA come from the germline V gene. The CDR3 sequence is CSVEADYYEQYF. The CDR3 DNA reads TGCAGCGTTGAGGCCGATTACTACGAGCAGTACTTC.

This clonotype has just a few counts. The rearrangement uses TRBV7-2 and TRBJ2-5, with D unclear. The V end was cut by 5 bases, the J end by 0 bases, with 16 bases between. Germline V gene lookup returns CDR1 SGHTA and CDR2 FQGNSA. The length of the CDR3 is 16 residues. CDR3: CASSQEQRLYQETQYF. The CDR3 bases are TGTGCCAGCAGCCAGGAACAGAGATTGTACCAAGAGACCCAGTACTTC.

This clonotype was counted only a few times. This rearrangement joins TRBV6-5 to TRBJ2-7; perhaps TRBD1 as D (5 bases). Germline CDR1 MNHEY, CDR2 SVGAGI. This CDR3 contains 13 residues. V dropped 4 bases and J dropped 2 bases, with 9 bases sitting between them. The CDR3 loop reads CASSSDSPYEQYF. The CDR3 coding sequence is TGTGCCAGCAGTTCCGACAGCCCCTACGAGCAGTACTTC.

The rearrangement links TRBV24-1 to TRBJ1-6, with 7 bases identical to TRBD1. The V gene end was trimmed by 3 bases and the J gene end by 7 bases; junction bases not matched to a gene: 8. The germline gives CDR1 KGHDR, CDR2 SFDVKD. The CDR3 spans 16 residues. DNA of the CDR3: TGTGCCACCAGTGATCCCGGGACAGCGAGGAATTCACCCCTCCACTTT. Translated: CATSDPGTARNSPLHF.

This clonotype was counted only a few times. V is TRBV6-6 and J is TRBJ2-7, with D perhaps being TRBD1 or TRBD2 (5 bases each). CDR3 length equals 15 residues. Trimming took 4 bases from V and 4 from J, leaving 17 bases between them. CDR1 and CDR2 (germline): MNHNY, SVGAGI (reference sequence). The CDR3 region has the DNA TGTGCCAGCAGTTCCGACGGGACGAGGGAATACGAGCAGTACTTC. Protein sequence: CASSSDGTREYEQYF.

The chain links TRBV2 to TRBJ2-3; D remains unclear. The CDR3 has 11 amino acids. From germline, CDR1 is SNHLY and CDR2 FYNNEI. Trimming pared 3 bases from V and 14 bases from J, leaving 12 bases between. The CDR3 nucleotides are TGTGCCAGCAGTGAGGTACGATACGCGTATTTT. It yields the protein CASSEVRYAYF.

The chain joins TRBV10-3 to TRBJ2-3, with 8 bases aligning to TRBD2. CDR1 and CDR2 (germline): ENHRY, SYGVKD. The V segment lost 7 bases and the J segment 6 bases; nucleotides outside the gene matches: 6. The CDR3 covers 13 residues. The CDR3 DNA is TGTGCCATCAAAAGCGGGAGCTTTGATACGCAGTATTTT. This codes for CAIKSGSFDTQYF.

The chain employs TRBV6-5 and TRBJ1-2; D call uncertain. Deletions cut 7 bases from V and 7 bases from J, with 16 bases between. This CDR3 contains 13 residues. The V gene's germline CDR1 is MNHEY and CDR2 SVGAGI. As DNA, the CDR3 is TGTGCCAGCACCAGGACCGGGGATGGTGGCTACACCTTC. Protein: CASTRTGDGGYTF.

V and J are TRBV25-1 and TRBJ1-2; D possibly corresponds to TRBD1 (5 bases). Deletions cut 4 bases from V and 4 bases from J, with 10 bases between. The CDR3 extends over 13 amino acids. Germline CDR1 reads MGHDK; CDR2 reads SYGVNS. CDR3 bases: TGTGCCAGCAGTGGAGAAGGGACCTATGGCTACACCTTC. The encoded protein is CASSGEGTYGYTF.

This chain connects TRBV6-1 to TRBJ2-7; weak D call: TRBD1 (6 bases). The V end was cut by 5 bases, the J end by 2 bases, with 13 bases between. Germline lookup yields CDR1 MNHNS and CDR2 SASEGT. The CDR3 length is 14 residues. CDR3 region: CASSIRQDTYEQYF. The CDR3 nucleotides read TGTGCCAGCAGTATCCGACAGGATACCTACGAGCAGTACTTC.